Presented here are 27 T cell receptor beta chains from one specimen sequenced in a study of cytomegalovirus exposure and HLA in healthy donors listed by TCRdb under 2017. Library preparation was by the immunoSEQ multiplex PCR assay. Here the immuneACCESS table is served through TCRdb, limited to in-frame sequences with V and J called. Missing clones are a known gap in these copies; in checked studies unresolved V genes cover under half, and the rest lacks a known reason. The sample table lists 65,000 to 90,000 clones, 85% to 90% of them with a count of one. The biggest ten clones account for approximately 4.2% of the sample. The specimen sequenced was PBMCs. These receptors were obtained from a woman between 18 and 30 years old in good health and CMV-seropositive.

The CDR3 DNA is TGTGCCAGCAGCCCGGGACTAGCGGGGGGCCTAAAACAAGAGACCCAGTACTTC. It codes for CASSPGLAGGLKQETQYF. V usage is TRBV11-2 and J usage is TRBJ2-5; 15 nucleotides line up with TRBD2. Germline CDR1 reads SGHAT; CDR2 reads FQNNGV. J was trimmed by 2 bases and V by 5 bases; bases with no gene match: 9. The CDR3 has 18 residues.

This clone has a single count. Other DNA sequences within the sample encode an identical CDR3. J is TRBJ2-7 and V is TRBV7-9, with TRBD2 as a possible D gene (5 bases). This CDR3 region has 14 residues. Germline V gene sequence: CDR1 SEHNR, CDR2 FQNEAQ (reference sequence). Trimming cost V 2 bases and J 5 bases, with 13 bases left between them. DNA for the CDR3: TGTGCCAGCAGCTTACCAGGACTTGGCCACGAGCAGTACTTC. Its protein is CASSLPGLGHEQYF.

The gene calls are TRBV4-3 and TRBJ2-3; 10 positions match TRBD2. The V gene end was trimmed by 1 base and the J gene end by 3 bases; junction bases not matched to a gene: 4. Germline V gives CDR1 LGHNA, CDR2 YSLEER. The length of the CDR3 is 16 residues. CDR3: CASSQVGAGGTDTQYF. Here the CDR3 DNA reads TGCGCCAGCAGCCAAGTAGGAGCGGGGGGGACAGATACGCAGTATTTT.

The gene calls are TRBV5-1 and TRBJ1-3, with D possibly TRBD1 on 6 matching bases. The ends were cut back, 0 bases at V and 2 bases at J, with 9 bases in the middle. The CDR3 consists of 15 residues. CDR1 and CDR2 from the germline V gene are SGHRS and YFSETQ. The CDR3 coding sequence is TGCGCCAGCAGCTTGGATACAGGGACTGGAAACACCATATATTTT. It yields the protein CASSLDTGTGNTIYF.

The J gene is TRBJ2-3, the V gene TRBV4-1; no definite D call. Germline CDR1 reads MGHRA; CDR2 reads YSYEKL. V gave up 1 base and J gave up 2 bases, with 10 bases separating them. The CDR3 is made up of 15 amino acids. In DNA form, the CDR3 reads TGCGCCAGCAGCCAAGGTGTGGGCCACACAGATACGCAGTATTTT. This gives the protein CASSQGVGHTDTQYF.

The chain has TRBV15 and TRBJ2-7; TRBD2 matches at 7 bases. CDR3 length: 16 residues. After removal of 0 bases from V and 7 bases from J, the junction contained 12 bases not matched to a gene. Germline CDR1 is LNHNV and CDR2 is YYDKDF (reference sequence). CDR3 region: CATSRDSERPAGEQYF. The CDR3 DNA follows: TGTGCCACCAGCAGAGATTCTGAGAGGCCAGCGGGGGAGCAGTACTTC.

For the CDR3, the DNA is TGTGCCAGTAGTATCATTGGGAAGTATGCGGGAACAAGGGGCCACACGAACACCGGGGAGCTGTTTTTT. It yields the protein CASSIIGKYAGTRGHTNTGELFF. The V and J genes are TRBV19 and TRBJ2-2; D is perhaps TRBD2 (6 bases). Germline values: CDR1 LNHDA, CDR2 SQIVND (reference sequence). Trimming took off 3 bases at V and 0 bases at J, with 32 bases between the two ends. This CDR3 spans 23 amino acids.

This rearrangement joins TRBV6-5 to TRBJ1-4; D uncertain. The germline V gene has CDR1 MNHEY and CDR2 SVGAGI. Trimming stripped 5 bases from V and 4 bases from J, with 11 bases between. The CDR3 is 14 amino acids. CDR3 sequence (DNA): TGTGCCAGCAGTGGAGGACCGAGTAATGAAAAACTGTTTTTT. Amino acids: CASSGGPSNEKLFF.

The chain uses TRBV7-8 and TRBJ1-1; D is uncertain. Germline V gene lookup returns CDR1 SGHVS and CDR2 FQNEAQ. Trimming removed 2 bases at V and 6 bases at J, with 10 bases between. The CDR3 is 13 amino acids. The CDR3 sequence: CASSLSGSPEAFF. Here the CDR3 DNA reads TGTGCCAGCAGCTTATCCGGGTCCCCTGAAGCTTTCTTT.

This clone was seen only once. This rearrangement joins TRBV18 to TRBJ1-4, with D perhaps TRBD1 (6 bases). Trimming shortened V by 1 base and J by 8 bases, and 11 bases separated the two germline ends. This CDR3 spans 14 amino acids. CDR1 and CDR2 from the germline V gene are KGHSH and LQKENI. The CDR3 DNA reads as TGTGCCAGCTCACCACTGGCAGGGGAAGAAAAACTGTTTTTT. Its protein product is CASSPLAGEEKLFF.

V and J are TRBV6-1 and TRBJ1-4, with D tentatively TRBD1 (5 bases). Germline-derived CDR1 and CDR2 are MNHNS and SASEGT. The CDR3 totals 14 residues. V was pared by 8 bases and J by 7 bases, with 17 bases between. The CDR3, as DNA: TGTGCCAGCGGAACAGGAGACAGTTTTGAAAAACTGTTTTTT. Its translation is CASGTGDSFEKLFF.

V gene TRBV2 combines with J gene TRBJ2-1; D is ambiguous. The CDR3 loop spans 12 amino acids. Germline V gene sequence: CDR1 SNHLY, CDR2 FYNNEI. V lost 6 bases and J 5 bases, leaving 8 bases between the germline ends. CDR3 protein: CASSPRNNEQFF. The CDR3, as DNA: TGTGCCAGCAGCCCGAGGAACAATGAGCAGTTCTTC.

In its sample, this clone was seen once. The rearrangement uses TRBV9 and TRBJ1-4; a weak D match, TRBD1 (6 bases). The germline V and J ends were trimmed by 4 bases and 7 bases, with 14 bases remaining between them. Germline-derived CDR1 and CDR2 are SGDLS and YYNGEE. This CDR3 spans 14 amino acids. The CDR3 loop reads CASSSTGGGEKLFF. The CDR3 DNA follows: TGTGCCAGCAGCTCGACGGGGGGCGGTGAAAAACTGTTTTTT.

This chain uses TRBV19 with TRBJ2-7, with TRBD1 matching over 10 bases. V trimming: 6 bases; J trimming: 3 bases; junction bases outside the gene matches: 5. This CDR3 spans 14 amino acids. Germline CDR1 and CDR2: LNHDA and SQIVND (reference sequence). For the CDR3, the DNA is TGTGCCAGTAGCTCCGGGACAGGGGACTACGAGCAGTACTTC. As protein: CASSSGTGDYEQYF.

The chain links TRBV27 to TRBJ2-1, with D possibly matching TRBD1 (7 bases). Trimming took 5 bases from V and 6 from J, leaving 20 bases between them. The CDR3 loop spans 16 amino acids. Germline CDR1 reads MNHEY; CDR2 reads SMNVEV (reference sequence). The CDR3 region is CASSRRDRLAGNEQFF. The CDR3 DNA reads TGTGCCAGCAGTAGGCGGGACAGACTCGCCGGCAATGAGCAGTTCTTC.

The chain uses TRBV28 and TRBJ2-7; possible D gene TRBD2, 5 bases. V was cut by 5 bases and J by 6 bases, with 20 bases left in between. CDR1 is MDHEN and CDR2 is SYDVKM in the germline V gene. The CDR3 is made up of 15 amino acids. The CDR3 region is CASSPSLGSRAEQYF. The DNA for the CDR3 is TGTGCCAGCAGTCCCTCACTAGGATCAAGGGCCGAGCAGTACTTC.

The rearrangement joins TRBV6-5 to TRBJ2-7; a possible D gene is TRBD1 (7 bases). V lost 2 bases, J lost 4 bases, and 12 bases lay in between. Per the germline V gene, CDR1 is MNHEY and CDR2 is SVGAGI. This CDR3 spans 14 amino acids. CDR3 DNA sequence: TGTGCCAGCAGTTACGGCAGGGGGAGGTACGAGCAGTACTTC. It encodes CASSYGRGRYEQYF.

The genes are TRBV9 and TRBJ1-1; 11 positions agree with TRBD1. The V segment lost 0 bases and the J segment 5 bases; nucleotides outside the gene matches: 6. Germline CDR1 is SGDLS and CDR2 is YYNGEE. This CDR3 has 16 amino acids. DNA for the CDR3: TGTGCCAGCAGCGTAGGGACAGGGGGCGGTGGGACTGAAGCTTTCTTT. This sequence encodes CASSVGTGGGGTEAFF.

The rearrangement joins TRBV5-8 to TRBJ2-7; D ambiguous. Germline V lookup: CDR1 SGHTS, CDR2 YDEGEE. The CDR3 has 14 amino acids. Trimming left V 1 base short and J 13 bases short, with 21 bases between. This chain's CDR3 is CASSLRSTGLFDYF. For the CDR3, the DNA is TGTGCCAGCAGCTTGCGATCTACGGGTCTATTTGACTACTTC.

This clone has just one count. The chain combines TRBV30 with TRBJ1-1, with D tentatively TRBD1 (6 bases). Germline CDR1 and CDR2: GTSNPN and SVGIG (reference sequence). The V end lost 2 bases, the J end lost 6 bases, and 19 bases lay between the germline ends. This CDR3 has 15 residues. CDR3 sequence: CAWSTPRGSRSEAFF. Here the CDR3 DNA reads TGTGCCTGGAGTACACCCAGGGGCTCGAGGTCTGAAGCTTTCTTT.

The chain couples TRBV30 to TRBJ2-6; 7 nucleotides agree with TRBD1. This CDR3 has 16 residues. Germline V gene data show CDR1 as GTSNPN and CDR2 as SVGIG (reference sequence). After removal of 3 bases from V and 2 bases from J, the junction contained 7 bases not matched to a gene. The CDR3 protein is CAWRRGRKTGANVLTF. CDR3 DNA: TGTGCCTGGAGAAGGGGGCGGAAAACTGGGGCCAACGTCCTGACTTTC. Complete variable domain (other parts from reference TRBV30 and TRBJ2-6): SQTIHQWPATLVQPVGSPLSLECTVEGTSNPNLYWYRQAAGRGLQLLFYSVGIGQISSEVPQNLSASRPQDRQFILSSKKLLLSDSGFYLCAWRRGRKTGANVLTFGAGSRLTVL.

This CDR3 is CASSLFRGEAFF. The CDR3 DNA sequence: TGTGCCAGCAGTTTATTTAGGGGGGAAGCTTTCTTT. This chain joins TRBV28 and TRBJ1-1; weak D call: TRBD1 (6 bases). Germline V gene sequence: CDR1 MDHEN, CDR2 SYDVKM. V shed 1 base and J shed 8 bases, with 8 bases lying between them. This CDR3 comprises 12 residues.

The J gene is TRBJ2-5, the V gene TRBV27, with TRBD2 matching over 7 bases. Germline CDR1 is MNHEY and CDR2 is SMNVEV (reference sequence). Trimming at V came to 6 bases and at J to 4 bases, leaving 20 bases not matched to a gene. The CDR3 runs 18 residues. In DNA, the CDR3 is TGTGCCAGCAGGGAACATGGAGGACTAGGAAACTTTAGAGAGACCCAGTACTTC. It translates to CASREHGGLGNFRETQYF.

The V and J genes are TRBV28 and TRBJ1-1, with D perhaps matching TRBD1 (5 bases). This CDR3 spans 11 amino acids. The germline V and J ends were trimmed by 6 bases and 8 bases, with 10 bases remaining between them. Germline loops: CDR1 MDHEN, CDR2 SYDVKM. The CDR3 region has the DNA TGTGCCAGCAGCCTGGGACTCGAAGCTTTCTTT. Residues: CASSLGLEAFF. Full variable domain (remainder filled in from reference TRBV28 and TRBJ1-1): DVKVTQSSRYLVKRTGEKVFLECVQDMDHENMFWYRQDPGLGLRLIYFSYDVKMKEKGDIPEGYSVSREKKERFSLILESASTNQTSMYLCASSLGLEAFFGQGTRLTVV.

V and J are TRBV4-2 and TRBJ2-6, with D tentatively TRBD1 (5 bases). V lost 1 base to trimming and J lost 2 bases, with 9 bases between them. This CDR3 is 16 amino acids long. CDR1 is LGHNA and CDR2 is YNFKEQ in the germline V gene. The CDR3 loop reads CASSQGQGPGANVLTF. CDR3 sequence (DNA): TGTGCCAGCAGCCAAGGCCAGGGTCCTGGGGCCAACGTCCTGACTTTC.

This chain links TRBV5-5 with TRBJ1-1; 7 bases are shared with TRBD1. From germline, CDR1 is SGHKS and CDR2 YYEKEE (reference sequence). The CDR3 length is 14 residues. Trimming at V came to 4 bases and at J to 0 bases, leaving 3 bases not matched to a gene. The CDR3 DNA is TGTGCCAGCAGCAAAGACAGGGTGAACACTGAAGCTTTCTTT. It yields the protein CASSKDRVNTEAFF.

This chain uses TRBV6-1 with TRBJ1-2; D is unclear. This CDR3 spans 16 amino acids. Trimming pared 0 bases from V and 5 bases from J, leaving 16 bases between. The germline CDR1 and CDR2 sequences are MNHNS and SASEGT. CDR3 protein: CASSEALGKGGYGYTF. The CDR3, as DNA: TGTGCCAGCAGTGAAGCGCTCGGGAAAGGAGGGTATGGCTACACCTTC.